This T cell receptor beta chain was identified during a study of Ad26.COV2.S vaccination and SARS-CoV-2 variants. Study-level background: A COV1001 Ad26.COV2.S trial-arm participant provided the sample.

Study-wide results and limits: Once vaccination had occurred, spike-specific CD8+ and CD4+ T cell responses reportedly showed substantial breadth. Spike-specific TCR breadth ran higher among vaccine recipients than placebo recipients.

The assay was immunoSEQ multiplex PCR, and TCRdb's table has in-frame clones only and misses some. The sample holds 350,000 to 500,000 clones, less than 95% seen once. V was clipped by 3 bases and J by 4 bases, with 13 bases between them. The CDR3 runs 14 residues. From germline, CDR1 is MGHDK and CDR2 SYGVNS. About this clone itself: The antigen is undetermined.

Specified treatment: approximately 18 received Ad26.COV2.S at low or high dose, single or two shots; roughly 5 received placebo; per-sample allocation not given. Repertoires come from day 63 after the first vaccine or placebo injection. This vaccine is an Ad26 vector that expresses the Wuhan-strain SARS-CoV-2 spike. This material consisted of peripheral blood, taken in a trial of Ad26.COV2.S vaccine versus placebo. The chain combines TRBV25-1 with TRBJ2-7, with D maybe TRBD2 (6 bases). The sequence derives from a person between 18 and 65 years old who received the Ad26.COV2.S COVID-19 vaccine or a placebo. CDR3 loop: CASSDRLAGYEQYF. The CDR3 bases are TGTGCCAGCAGTGACAGACTCGCGGGGTACGAGCAGTACTTC.